This T cell receptor beta chain was profiled in a study of technical replicates of blood from several donors. Data came from immunoSEQ multiplex PCR; TCRdb stores just in-frame clones and leaves some out. The repertoire has over 50,000 clones, about 97% of them found once; the top ten carry 0.19%. V lost 5 bases and J lost 4, with 8 bases in between. CDR1 SQVTM and CDR2 ANQGSEA come from the germline V gene. The CDR3 is 12 amino acids. The chain uses TRBV29-1 and TRBJ1-4; D is ambiguous. This sequence originates from a human donor in good health. Sequenced material: T cells isolated from PBMCs. The CDR3 nucleotides read TGCAGCGTTAAACTAAATAATGAAAAACTGTTTTTT. Its protein is CSVKLNNEKLFF.